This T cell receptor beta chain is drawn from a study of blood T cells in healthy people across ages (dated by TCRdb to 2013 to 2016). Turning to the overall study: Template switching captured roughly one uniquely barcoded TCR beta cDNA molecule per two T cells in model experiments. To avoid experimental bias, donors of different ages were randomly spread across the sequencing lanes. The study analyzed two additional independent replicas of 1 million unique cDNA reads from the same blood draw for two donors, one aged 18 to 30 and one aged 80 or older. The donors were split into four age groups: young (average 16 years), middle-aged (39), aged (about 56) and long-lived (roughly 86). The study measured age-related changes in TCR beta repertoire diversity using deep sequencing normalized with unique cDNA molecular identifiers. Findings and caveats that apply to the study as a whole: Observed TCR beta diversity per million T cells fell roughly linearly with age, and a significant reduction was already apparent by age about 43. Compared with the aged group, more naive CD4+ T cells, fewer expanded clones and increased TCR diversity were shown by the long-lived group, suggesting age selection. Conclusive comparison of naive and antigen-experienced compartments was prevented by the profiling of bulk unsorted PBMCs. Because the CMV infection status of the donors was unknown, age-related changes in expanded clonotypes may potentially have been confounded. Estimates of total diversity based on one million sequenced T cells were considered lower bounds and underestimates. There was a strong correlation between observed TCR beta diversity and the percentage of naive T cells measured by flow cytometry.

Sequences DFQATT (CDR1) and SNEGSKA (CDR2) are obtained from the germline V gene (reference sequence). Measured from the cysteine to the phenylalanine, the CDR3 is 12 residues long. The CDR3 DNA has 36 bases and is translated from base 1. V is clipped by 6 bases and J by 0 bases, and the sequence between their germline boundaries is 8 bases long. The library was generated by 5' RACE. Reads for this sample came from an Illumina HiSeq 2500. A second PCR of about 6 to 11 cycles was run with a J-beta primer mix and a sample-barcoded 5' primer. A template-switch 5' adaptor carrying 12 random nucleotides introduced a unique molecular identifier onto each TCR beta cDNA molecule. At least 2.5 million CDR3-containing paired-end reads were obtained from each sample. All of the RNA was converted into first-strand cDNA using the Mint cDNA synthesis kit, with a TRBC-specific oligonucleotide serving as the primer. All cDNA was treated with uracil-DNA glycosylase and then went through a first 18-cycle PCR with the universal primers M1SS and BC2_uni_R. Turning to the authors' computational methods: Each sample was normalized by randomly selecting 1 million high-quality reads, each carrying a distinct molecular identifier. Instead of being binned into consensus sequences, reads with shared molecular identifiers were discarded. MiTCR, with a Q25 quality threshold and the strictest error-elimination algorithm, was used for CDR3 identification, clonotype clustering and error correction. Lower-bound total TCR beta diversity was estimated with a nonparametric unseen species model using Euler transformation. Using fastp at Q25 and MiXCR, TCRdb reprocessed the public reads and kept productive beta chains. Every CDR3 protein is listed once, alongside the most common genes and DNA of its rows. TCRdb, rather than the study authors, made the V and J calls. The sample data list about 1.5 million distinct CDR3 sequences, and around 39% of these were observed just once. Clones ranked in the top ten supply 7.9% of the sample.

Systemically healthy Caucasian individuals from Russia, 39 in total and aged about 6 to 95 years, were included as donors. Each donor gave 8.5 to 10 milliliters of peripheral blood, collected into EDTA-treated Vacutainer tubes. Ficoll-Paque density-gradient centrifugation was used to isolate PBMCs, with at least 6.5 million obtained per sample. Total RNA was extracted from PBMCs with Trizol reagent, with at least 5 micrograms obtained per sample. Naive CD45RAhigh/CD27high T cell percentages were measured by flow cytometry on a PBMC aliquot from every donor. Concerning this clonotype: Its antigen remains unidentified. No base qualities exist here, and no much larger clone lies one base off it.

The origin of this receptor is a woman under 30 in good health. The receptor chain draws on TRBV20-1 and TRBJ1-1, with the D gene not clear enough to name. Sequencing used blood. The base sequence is TGCAGTGCCAACTACATGAACACTGAAGCTTTCTTT. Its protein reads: CSANYMNTEAFF.